Following are 2 T cell receptor beta chains from one sample sequenced in a study of blood T cell repertoires in COVID-19. The method was immunoSEQ multiplex PCR; TCRdb's version includes in-frame clones alone and lacks a portion of them. The table shows 40,000 or so clones, with about 70% occurring only once. Specimen: peripheral blood. The receptors here all came from a man older than 75 with acute or convalescent COVID-19.

This chain joins TRBV7-2 and TRBJ2-7; 10 positions match TRBD1. The CDR3 is made up of 17 amino acids. Germline assignment: CDR1 SGHTA and CDR2 FQGNSA. The junction had 6 bases not matched to a gene; V was cut back by 1 base and J by 0 bases. This CDR3 reads CASSLGTGGIYSYEQYF. CDR3 in DNA: TGTGCCAGCAGCTTAGGGACAGGGGGAATTTACTCCTACGAGCAGTACTTC.

This chain joins TRBV7-2 and TRBJ2-7; D unclear. Trimming removed 2 bases from V and 5 bases from J, with 16 bases in between. The CDR3 is 15 residues long. The germline gives CDR1 SGHTA, CDR2 FQGNSA. The CDR3 loop reads CASSLTGAPSNEQYF. CDR3 DNA sequence: TGTGCCAGCAGCTTAACGGGTGCCCCGAGTAACGAGCAGTACTTC.